These 23 T cell receptor beta chains were sequenced from one sample in a study of T-cell memory formation after mild COVID-19. MiXCR, run by TCRdb on the 5' RACE reads, gives a single entry per CDR3 protein. The profile shows fewer than 300,000 distinct CDR3 sequences, approximately 15% of them singletons. Sequenced input: PBMCs or a T cell subset sorted from them (not recorded which). These receptors were taken from a man younger than 35 who had mild COVID-19 (a few samples of this study predate the infection). Cell type and time point are not known.

The V gene is TRBV10-2, the J gene TRBJ2-3, with a weak D call TRBD2 (7 bases). Germline values: CDR1 WSHSY, CDR2 SAAADI. The V gene lost 7 bases and the J gene lost 4 bases, with 15 bases spanning the gap. The CDR3 has 14 residues. This CDR3 is CASIGAGAADTQYF. In DNA, the CDR3 is TGCGCCAGCATCGGGGCGGGGGCGGCAGATACGCAGTATTTT.

This chain connects TRBV4-3 to TRBJ2-1, with 11 positions matching TRBD2. CDR1 LGHNA and CDR2 YSLEER come from the germline V gene. The length of the CDR3 is 16 residues. The J segment lost 6 bases and the V segment lost 2 bases, leaving 6 bases of the junction unmatched. The CDR3 nucleotides are TGCGCCAGCAGCCAAACTTTAGCGGGGGGGTCCAATGAGCAGTTCTTC. Residues: CASSQTLAGGSNEQFF.

The rearrangement links TRBV7-9 to TRBJ1-4, with D unresolved. This CDR3 spans 13 amino acids. Trimming removed 0 bases from V and 11 bases from J, with 10 bases in between. CDR1 is SEHNR, CDR2 FQNEAQ, per germline (reference sequence). CDR3 sequence (DNA): TGTGCCAGCAGCTTAGCGCTGGGCTCGAAACTGTTTTTT. As protein: CASSLALGSKLFF.

This clonotype was found many times. CDR3: CASSFMETQYF. CDR3 in DNA: TGTGCCAGCAGTTTCATGGAGACCCAGTACTTC. This chain uses TRBV12-3 or TRBV12-4 with TRBJ2-5; no clear D. The V gene lost 3 bases and the J gene lost 5 bases, with 4 bases spanning the gap. CDR3 size: 11 residues.

This clonotype came up a few times. The chain recombines TRBV5-1 with TRBJ2-5; D is perhaps TRBD2 (5 bases). The CDR3 totals 15 residues. Trimming left V 2 bases short and J 5 bases short, with 16 bases between. CDR1 is SGHRS and CDR2 is YFSETQ in the germline V gene. CDR3 in amino acids: CASSFGAPSRETQYF. In nucleotides, the CDR3 is TGCGCCAGCAGCTTCGGCGCCCCTAGCCGGGAGACCCAGTACTTC.

V gene TRBV5-6 combines with J gene TRBJ2-3; D unclear. This CDR3 region has 15 residues. The germline V and J ends were trimmed by 2 bases and 2 bases, with 12 bases remaining between them. The germline V gene has CDR1 SGHDT and CDR2 YYEEEE. This chain's CDR3 is CASSFWRSDTDTQYF. CDR3 coding DNA: TGTGCCAGCAGCTTCTGGCGGAGTGACACAGATACGCAGTATTTT. Filled out from reference TRBV5-6 and TRBJ2-3, the complete variable domain reads DAGVTQSPTHLIKTRGQQVTLRCSPKSGHDTVSWYQQALGQGPQFIFQYYEEEERQRGNFPDRFSGHQFPNYSSELNVNALLLGDSALYLCASSFWRSDTDTQYFGPGTRLTVL.

This clonotype was observed a few times. The J gene is TRBJ2-3, the V gene TRBV6-2 or TRBV6-3, with 7 positions matching TRBD1. This CDR3 is 13 amino acids long. V trimming: 8 bases; J trimming: 5 bases; junction bases outside the gene matches: 7. The germline V gene has CDR1 MNHEY and CDR2 SVGEGT. The CDR3 sequence is CASPDRWKDTQYF. CDR3 sequence (DNA): TGTGCCAGCCCGGACAGGTGGAAAGATACGCAGTATTTT.

The chain employs TRBV18 and TRBJ1-6; D gene ambiguous. Per germline, CDR1 KGHSH and CDR2 LQKENI. The V and J ends lost 3 bases and 3 bases respectively, with 15 bases between them. The CDR3 has 17 amino acids. CDR3 nucleotide sequence: TGTGCCAGCTCACCCCGGGAAGACCAAGGCTATAATTCACCCCTCCACTTT. Translation: CASSPREDQGYNSPLHF.

This clonotype was seen a handful of times. With a much larger clone just one base away, this may be a read error. The V gene is TRBV7-2, the J gene TRBJ1-4; D remains ambiguous. Germline V CDR1 and CDR2: SGHTA, FQGNSA. CDR3 length: 12 residues. This CDR3 is CASSLNQEKLIF. The CDR3 nucleotides are TGTGCCAGCAGCTTAAATCAGGAAAAACTGATTTTT.

This clonotype was seen a few times. V usage is TRBV7-9 and J usage is TRBJ2-7; D is ambiguous. Trimming pared 4 bases from V and 2 bases from J, leaving 12 bases between. The germline gives CDR1 SEHNR, CDR2 FQNEAQ (reference sequence). This CDR3 has 14 amino acids. This CDR3 is CASSSEVDPYEQYV. CDR3 sequence (DNA): TGTGCCAGCAGCTCAGAGGTGGACCCCTACGAGCAGTACGTC.

This clonotype appeared a few times. The V call is TRBV27, the J call TRBJ2-7; D gene unclear. This CDR3 region has 12 residues. V lost 11 bases to trimming and J lost 5 bases, with 16 bases between them. Germline lookup yields CDR1 MNHEY and CDR2 SMNVEV (reference sequence). Here the CDR3 reads CAAGHHNHEQYV. The CDR3 DNA sequence: TGTGCCGCCGGCCACCATAACCACGAGCAGTACGTC.

A few counts support this clonotype. The chain has TRBV12-3 or TRBV12-4 and TRBJ1-2; 7 bases line up with TRBD1. Germline trimming cut 3 bases from V and 8 bases from J; bases unmatched to any gene: 6. The CDR3 is made up of 13 amino acids. The CDR3 nucleotides are TGTGCCAGCAGTTTTAGGGGGCGAAACGGCTACACCTTC. Translation gives CASSFRGRNGYTF.

This clonotype has more than one count but fewer than ten. The CDR3 loop is CASSYVGAHNEQFF. Here the CDR3 DNA reads TGTGCCAGCAGTTACGTGGGGGCGCACAATGAGCAGTTCTTC. The rearrangement uses TRBV6-2 or TRBV6-3 and TRBJ2-1; D is possibly TRBD1 (6 bases). Germline CDR1 is MNHEY and CDR2 is SVGEGT. The V end was cut by 2 bases, the J end by 5 bases, with 10 bases between. The CDR3 extends over 14 amino acids.

In this sample, this clonotype turned up a few times. This sequence joins TRBV7-9 and TRBJ1-5, with TRBD1 as a possible D gene (6 bases). The CDR3 loop spans 17 amino acids. The germline V gene encodes CDR1 SEHNR and CDR2 FQNEAQ (reference sequence). Trimming cost V 1 base and J 0 bases, with 13 bases left between them. In DNA, the CDR3 is TGTGCCAGCAGCTTAGGCCCCCGACAGGATAGCAATCAGCCCCAGCATTTT. Its translation: CASSLGPRQDSNQPQHF.

This clonotype showed up just once. The V and J genes are TRBV7-9 and TRBJ1-5, with a tentative D call TRBD1 (5 bases). The germline V and J ends were trimmed by 3 bases and 11 bases, with 8 bases remaining between them. CDR3 length: 11 amino acids. Germline CDR1 is SEHNR and CDR2 is FQNEAQ (reference sequence). CDR3 nucleotide sequence: TGTGCCAGCAGCTTGGGGGAATCCCAGCATTTT. Its translation: CASSLGESQHF.

V gene TRBV20-1 combines with J gene TRBJ2-3; 10 bases map to TRBD2. Germline V gene lookup returns CDR1 DFQATT and CDR2 SNEGSKA (reference sequence). J was trimmed by 4 bases and V by 4 bases; bases with no gene match: 11. This CDR3 comprises 16 residues. In nucleotides, the CDR3 is TGCAGTGCTACGTCACTAGCGGGACAAGTGGCAGATACGCAGTATTTT. This codes for CSATSLAGQVADTQYF.

The rearrangement links TRBV7-2 to TRBJ2-1, with 7 bases lining up with TRBD2. The length of the CDR3 is 14 residues. With V trimmed by 8 bases and J by 10 bases, 14 bases remained unmatched. Germline loops: CDR1 SGHTA, CDR2 FQGNSA. CDR3 DNA sequence: TGTGCCAGCGACAACTTAGCGGGCATCGGGGAGCAGTTCTTC. This codes for CASDNLAGIGEQFF.

The CDR3 bases are TGTGCCACCAGTGATTCAGGGGGAAACTATGGCTACACCTTC. It is translated as CATSDSGGNYGYTF. V and J are TRBV24-1 and TRBJ1-2, with 7 bases that match TRBD1. Germline V lookup: CDR1 KGHDR, CDR2 SFDVKD. V was pared by 2 bases and J by 2 bases, with 1 base of the junction left unmatched. The CDR3 length is 14 residues.

V gene TRBV6-5 combines with J gene TRBJ1-2; maybe TRBD1 (6 bases). The CDR3 is 13 residues long. V lost 5 bases to trimming and J lost 6 bases, with 13 bases between them. CDR1 and CDR2 from the germline V gene are MNHEY and SVGAGI. The CDR3 DNA reads as TGTGCCAGCAGTACGTCAGGGGTGCATGGCTACACCTTC. Protein sequence: CASSTSGVHGYTF.

J is TRBJ2-7 and V is TRBV5-1; 11 bases agree with TRBD1. CDR1 is SGHRS, CDR2 YFSETQ, per germline. The CDR3 contains 14 residues. J was trimmed by 1 base and V by 4 bases; bases with no gene match: 1. In nucleotides, the CDR3 is TGCGCCAGCAGCGGACAGGGGGCGTCCTACGAGCAGTACTTC. Translated, it gives CASSGQGASYEQYF.

This clonotype was found once. This sequence joins TRBV7-2 and TRBJ1-5; unclear D gene. CDR3 length: 13 residues. V was trimmed by 2 bases and J by 7 bases, leaving 9 bases between them. The germline CDR1 and CDR2 sequences are SGHTA and FQGNSA. The CDR3 loop is CASSLTLNQPQHF. For the CDR3, the DNA is TGTGCCAGCAGCTTAACTCTCAACCAGCCCCAGCATTTT.

The sample holds many counts of this clonotype. This chain uses TRBV20-1 with TRBJ2-7; 10 bases are a match to TRBD1. The CDR3 spans 16 residues. Germline V lookup: CDR1 DFQATT, CDR2 SNEGSKA (reference sequence). V was clipped by 0 bases and J by 4 bases; unmatched bases: 9. The CDR3 is CSARDPKTGGGYEQYF. Written as DNA, the CDR3 is TGCAGTGCTAGAGATCCCAAGACAGGGGGCGGATACGAGCAGTACTTC.

The table lists this clonotype with a few counts. The chain couples TRBV21-1 to TRBJ2-5; TRBD1, the D gene given by the table, was not confirmed from the DNA. TRBV21-1 counts as a pseudogene. CDR3 length equals 16 residues. CDR3 sequence: CASSKGRGQGEETQYF. CDR3 nucleotides: TGTGCCAGCAGCAAAGGGAGAGGACAAGGGGAAGAGACCCAGTACTTC.